This TCR beta chain was found in a study of regulatory T cells in long-lasting Graves disease. Overall study findings and caveats: Since the sample size was small, accuracy may have been reduced. Patients with persistent disease shared 2,741 public clonotypes, outpacing the approximately 970 shared by new patients.

CDR1 and CDR2 from the germline V gene are SGDLS and YYNGEE. This CDR3 is 17 amino acids long. V was cut by 0 bases and J by 6 bases, with 16 bases left in between. Researchers made TCR beta libraries by using iRepertoire HTBI primers and running Arm-PCR on CDR3 regions. A single record per CDR3 protein comes from TCRdb applying MiXCR to the multiplex PCR reads. The sample yields some 400,000 distinct CDR3 sequences, approximately 15% seen once. This clonotype was counted only a few times. What it binds is unknown. Stated time point: newly diagnosed GD, antithyroid drugs for less than 3 months. There was RNA extracted from PBMCs, and the TCR library was made from it. These data also formed part of another study, on T cells in Graves' hyperthyroidism and ophthalmopathy. As that report states: Hyperthyroidism had been newly diagnosed in patients aged 18 to 65, and its duration was under 2 months. Blood also contained most expanded thyroid clonotypes above 0.001.

This clonotype was obtained from a woman aged 25 to 39 with Graves disease. The specimen comprised peripheral blood mononuclear cells (PBMCs), sampled at new diagnosis, from a patient treated with antithyroid drugs. The V gene is TRBV9, the J gene TRBJ1-6; D uncertain. The CDR3 DNA follows: TGTGCCAGCAGCGTAGAATCTGGGGATCTGCTTAATTCACCCCTCCACTTT. Translating it yields CASSVESGDLLNSPLHF.